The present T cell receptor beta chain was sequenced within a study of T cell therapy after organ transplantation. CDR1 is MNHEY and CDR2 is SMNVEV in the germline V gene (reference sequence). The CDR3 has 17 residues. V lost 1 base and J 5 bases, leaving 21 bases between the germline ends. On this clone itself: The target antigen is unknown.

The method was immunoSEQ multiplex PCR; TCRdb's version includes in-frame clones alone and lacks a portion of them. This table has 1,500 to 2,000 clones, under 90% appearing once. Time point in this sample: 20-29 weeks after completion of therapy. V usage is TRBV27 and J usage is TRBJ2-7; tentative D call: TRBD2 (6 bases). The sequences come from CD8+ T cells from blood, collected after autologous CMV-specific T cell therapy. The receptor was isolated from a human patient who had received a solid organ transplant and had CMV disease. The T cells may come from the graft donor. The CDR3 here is CASSLYGGRPLADEQYF. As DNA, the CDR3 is TGTGCCAGCAGTTTATACGGGGGAAGGCCATTAGCGGACGAGCAGTACTTC.